Listed below are T cell receptor beta chains from one sample, sequenced in a study of shared clonotypes between healthy human individuals. Libraries were prepared by immunoSEQ multiplex PCR; TCRdb keeps only in-frame clonotypes and omits some of them. The profile shows millions of clones, about 95% of them singletons. The specimen sequenced was naive CD8+ T cells sorted from blood. The receptors were sampled from a man younger than 35 in good health. The CDR3 runs from the conserved cysteine through the conserved F or W. The D gene is left open where the match is weak. Clone size, where shown, is once, few, many, or a class for clones that have expanded.

CDR3,DNA,V,D,J,size,length
CASSLGQADGYTF,TGTGCCAGCAGCCTAGGACAGGCAGATGGCTACACCTTC,TRBV7-9,TRBD1,TRBJ1-2,-,13
CASSSPGGSTGDRSGANVLTF,TGTGCCAGCAGCTCCCCTGGGGGTTCGACAGGGGACCGCTCTGGGGCCAACGTCCTGACTTTC,TRBV27,TRBD1,TRBJ2-6,once,21
CASSQARQSNQPQHF,TGCGCCAGCAGCCAAGCTAGACAGAGCAATCAGCCCCAGCATTTT,TRBV4-1,-,TRBJ1-5,once,15
CASSLGQGYTF,TGTGCCAGCAGCTTAGGGCAGGGCTACACCTTC,TRBV7-8,-,TRBJ1-2,-,11
CASSLGAGEYDEQYF,TGTGCCAGCAGCTTAGGGGCAGGGGAGTACGACGAGCAGTACTTC,TRBV11-3,-,TRBJ2-7,-,15
CSARGGTGDYNEQFF,TGCAGCGCCAGAGGCGGGACAGGGGACTACAATGAGCAGTTCTTC,TRBV29-1,TRBD1,TRBJ2-1,-,15
CASSVALGGGPYNEQFF,TGTGCCAGCAGCGTAGCTCTGGGCGGGGGCCCCTACAATGAGCAGTTCTTC,TRBV9,-,TRBJ2-1,-,17
CASSFGTGSHNEQFF,TGTGCCAGCAGCTTTGGGACAGGGAGTCACAATGAGCAGTTCTTC,TRBV7-9,TRBD1,TRBJ2-1,-,15
CASTSTSGGFEQYF,TGTGCCAGCACCTCTACTAGCGGGGGGTTCGAGCAGTACTTC,TRBV10-3,TRBD2,TRBJ2-7,-,14
CASSQGLAYEQYF,TGTGCCAGCAGCCAGGGACTAGCCTACGAGCAGTACTTC,TRBV7-9,TRBD2,TRBJ2-7,-,13
CASSSGPSYNEQFF,TGTGCCAGCAGTTCAGGGCCCTCCTACAATGAGCAGTTCTTC,TRBV6-6,-,TRBJ2-1,-,14
CASSTGVEQYF,TGTGCCAGTTCCACCGGGGTCGAGCAGTACTTC,TRBV19,-,TRBJ2-7,-,11
CASSPSVGTAEGKLFF,TGTGCCAGCAGCCCCTCAGTAGGGACCGCCGAGGGGAAACTGTTTTTT,TRBV7-9,-,TRBJ1-4,-,16
CASSPWAENSPLHF,TGTGCCAGCAGCCCCTGGGCCGAGAATTCACCCCTCCACTTT,TRBV7-8,-,TRBJ1-6,-,14
CSVEDLETRGSYNEQFF,TGCAGCGTTGAAGATCTAGAGACTAGGGGCTCCTACAATGAGCAGTTCTTC,TRBV29-1,-,TRBJ2-1,-,17
CACLVDGQGVDAEAFF,TGTGCCTGCCTAGTCGACGGACAGGGAGTCGACGCTGAAGCTTTCTTT,TRBV30,TRBD1,TRBJ1-1,-,16
CASSTTGDYEQYF,TGTGCCAGCAGCACTACTGGAGACTACGAGCAGTACTTC,TRBV7-3,-,TRBJ2-7,-,13
CASSQGQNYGYTF,TGTGCCAGCAGCCAAGGACAGAACTATGGCTACACCTTC,TRBV14,-,TRBJ1-2,-,13
CASESRVSTEAFF,TGTGCCAGCGAGAGCAGGGTATCAACTGAAGCTTTCTTT,TRBV2,-,TRBJ1-1,-,13
CASSFGGSFTDTQYF,TGTGCCAGCAGCTTCGGAGGGAGTTTCACAGATACGCAGTATTTT,TRBV5-6,-,TRBJ2-3,-,15
CASSLDLAGSCFF,TGTGCCAGCAGCTTGGACCTAGCGGGATCATGTTTCTTC,TRBV5-6,TRBD2,TRBJ2-1,-,13
CASSPWDGSTDTQYF,TGTGCCAGCAGTCCCTGGGACGGGAGCACAGATACGCAGTATTTT,TRBV27,-,TRBJ2-3,-,15
CASSQGVQGGGGYTF,TGCGCCAGCAGCCAAGGCGTACAGGGGGGTGGAGGCTACACCTTC,TRBV4-1,TRBD1,TRBJ1-2,-,15
CASSLSGLGTEAFF,TGCGCCAGCAGCTTGTCAGGGCTGGGCACTGAAGCTTTCTTT,TRBV5-1,-,TRBJ1-1,-,14
CASSLGDNEKLFF,TGTGCCAGCAGCTTAGGGGATAATGAAAAACTGTTTTTT,TRBV13,-,TRBJ1-4,-,13
CASSEATVDEAFF,TGTGCCAGCAGTGAGGCGACAGTCGATGAAGCTTTCTTT,TRBV2,-,TRBJ1-1,once,13
CASSFSDGSSYEQYF,TGTGCCAGCAGTTTTTCGGACGGCTCCTCCTACGAGCAGTACTTC,TRBV27,-,TRBJ2-7,-,15
CASSPHGYNEQFF,TGTGCCAGCAGCCCCCACGGTTACAATGAGCAGTTCTTC,TRBV7-8,-,TRBJ2-1,-,13